What follows is one T cell receptor beta chain and its context. Which antigen it targets is not known. No base quality information exists; no much larger clone differs at one position. Peripheral blood CD8+ and CD4+ T cells from healthy donors, Susac syndrome patients and multiple sclerosis patients were profiled by high-throughput TCR beta sequencing. Healthy donors were age- and sex-matched controls. Bulk CD8+ and CD4+ T cells were purified magnetically by negative isolation, whereas CD8+ TEMRA cells were enriched by FACS. Blood was drawn into EDTA tubes, processed within 24 hours, and PBMCs were isolated by density gradient centrifugation. PBMCs intended for TCR sequencing were cryopreserved in liquid nitrogen and thawed later in a water bath at 37 degrees C. The sorted or isolated CD4+, CD8+ and CD8+ TEMRA cells reached a purity of at least 90%. RNA was extracted with the RNeasy kit and about 0.5 to 1 ug was reverse transcribed using random hexamers. TCR beta CDR3 regions were amplified with the immunoSEQ multiplex PCR assay covering 54 Vbeta and 13 Jbeta segments. PCR amplification bias was corrected by using a synthetic template baseline for primer optimization and computational correction. The authors' pipeline ran thus. Only productive sequences were kept, with reads annotated to V, D and J genes according to IMGT and analyzed in immunoSEQ Analyzer. Clonality was calculated as one minus the Shannon entropy normalized by log2 of the number of productive unique sequences. For each patient and control, public and private clones were evaluated among the 100 most prevalent clones. Clones were defined as Susac-specific when absent from the healthy and MS cohorts, from roughly 1,000 published viral clones and from other ImmuneACCESS disease sequences. TCRdb trimmed the raw reads at Q25, called clones with MiXCR and kept productive beta chains. Records with the same CDR3 protein are collapsed into one entry carrying the most frequent genes and DNA. None of the V and J calls come from the authors' own analysis; TCRdb made them. The sample table contains just under 150,000 distinct CDR3 sequences; only one count was recorded for roughly 95% of them. 0.075% to 0.09% of the sample rests with the top ten.

Unmatched junction bases come to 5, with V trimmed by 7 bases and J by 7 bases. CDR1 and CDR2 (LGHNA, YNFKEQ) derive from the germline V gene. Including the terminal cysteine and phenylalanine, the CDR3 comprises 13 residues. Only the CDR3 DNA is retained, 39 bases long and in frame from the first base. This entry belongs to a study of CD8 T cells in Susac syndrome (dated by TCRdb to between 2018 and 2021). Regarding the complete study: Repertoire sequencing was used to test whether CD8+ T cell activation and differentiation in Susac syndrome was antigen driven. The paper's findings and limits, for the study overall: The study acknowledged that relatively few individuals were included in the TCR sequencing and HLA analysis.

This TCR derives from a human donor in good health. Sequencing was performed on CD4+ T cells from PBMCs. Recombination connected TRBV4-2 to TRBJ2-7; 12 of the junction bases match TRBD2. The CDR3 amino acid sequence is: CASKTSGSEEQYF. The sequenced DNA is TGTGCCAGCAAGACTAGCGGGAGTGAGGAGCAGTACTTC.